This T cell receptor (beta chain) was identified during a study of CD8 T cells in acute hepatitis C reinfection. Study as a whole: Sequences come from NS3-1073-specific CD8+ T cells, during acute infection and after clearance.

The assay was immunoSEQ multiplex PCR, and TCRdb's table has in-frame clones only and misses some. The sample includes fewer than 1,500 clones, 40% to 50% of them seen just once. The time point is: acute HCV infection, within 168 days of estimated infection date. No in vitro expansion preceded sequencing of these hepatitis C virus-specific cells, which were studied ex vivo. A tetramer loaded with NS3 peptide 1073-1081 identified HCV-specific cells. General study findings and limits: Preferential TRBV04 and TRBV06 usage appeared in all groups and was not explained by the naive pool. Around 13 public clonotypes were found regardless of outcome.

This clone is termed large. The germline CDR1 and CDR2 sequences are LGHNA and YNFKEQ. V lost 1 base, J lost 5 bases, and 8 bases stayed unmatched. The CDR3 length is 16 residues. The sequencing here drew on HCV NS3-1073 tetramer-sorted CD8+ T cells from PBMCs, taken during acute infection. The sequence came from a woman in her late teens or twenties who spontaneously cleared hepatitis C infection. The chain joins TRBV4-2 to TRBJ1-2, with 9 bases that match TRBD1. The CDR3 spells CASSQGSTGGAYGYTF. The DNA of the CDR3 is TGTGCCAGCAGCCAAGGCTCTACAGGGGGCGCTTATGGCTACACCTTC.